This T cell receptor beta chain was sequenced for a study of CD4+ T cells in melanoma. Some clones are missing from TCRdb's copy, which holds only in-frame ones; the method was immunoSEQ multiplex PCR. The sample yields about 55,000 clones, 60% to 75% seen once. The receptor's source is a human donor with melanoma. The sequenced sample consisted of tumor tissue.

This chain's CDR3 is CATKKRTGAHEQYF. The CDR3 DNA follows: TGTGCCACCAAAAAGCGTACCGGGGCCCACGAGCAGTACTTC. The rearrangement links TRBV15 to TRBJ2-7; possibly TRBD1 or TRBD2 for D (5 bases each). Trimming shortened V by 7 bases and J by 5 bases, and 18 bases separated the two germline ends. The germline gives CDR1 LNHNV, CDR2 YYDKDF (reference sequence). There are 14 residues in the CDR3.